Listed below are T cell receptor beta chains from one sample, sequenced in a study of CD8 T cell repertoires and HIV-1 epitope variants. Some clones are missing from TCRdb's copy, which holds only in-frame ones; the method was immunoSEQ multiplex PCR. The sample has some 87,000 clones, roughly 81% seen once. The source material was uncultured baseline CD8+ T cells from peripheral blood mononuclear cells (PBMCs). Receptor source: a male donor with HIV. Each CDR3 is given with its conserved first and last residue. Each record gives: D gene, V gene, CDR3 protein. The D gene is left open where the match is weak.

.,TRBV19,CASSIDHQGLRYTF
TRBD2,TRBV4-1,CASSQDGGSGGAVDTQYF
TRBD1,TRBV19,CASRQGRDTGELFF
.,TRBV7-2,CASSLGSGSGNTIYF
TRBD1,TRBV25-1,CASSLGTGFGNTIYF
.,TRBV6-1,CASRRTVGDNQPQHF
.,TRBV5-4,CASSLGGSSFSGANVLTF
TRBD1,TRBV10-1,CATSAGTGVPYEQYF
TRBD1,TRBV29-1,CSVDKGQGGRVQNIQYF
.,TRBV2,CASSVDSFQPQHF
.,TRBV6-6,CASSPPVDTGELFF
.,TRBV27,CASSPRGDTQYF
.,TRBV28,CASRTFNGVDSYEQYF
TRBD2,TRBV7-9,CASSGTSGGWYNEQFF
TRBD2,TRBV5-1,CASSLGLAASTDTQYF
.,TRBV27,CASSLQRGYGYTF
.,TRBV27,CASSFASTGKVMEGTGELFF
.,TRBV7-2,CASSLVEGSYGYTF
.,TRBV5-4,CASSLDGPGANVLTF
TRBD2,TRBV7-2,CASSLARTSGRPYEQYF
.,TRBV28,CATDLVTGHGYTF
.,TRBV2,CASGLSSYEQYF
TRBD1,TRBV5-4,CASSSTGGANTQYF
.,TRBV7-2,CASSLLRGSAGELFF
TRBD2,TRBV6-5,CASSFSSGKSTDTQYF
TRBD1,TRBV19,CASSSRPGGMSYEQYF
.,TRBV5-1,CASSQGLTVLNTEAFF
.,TRBV9,CASSDTGQNSPLHF
.,TRBV7-6,CASSLSGEQFF
.,TRBV29-1,CSAAYTAAKDEQYF
TRBD1,TRBV6-5,CASRPTGDHEQFF
TRBD1,TRBV5-1,CASSLTRQGNNEQFF
.,TRBV5-1,CASSLTRNTEAFF
.,TRBV5-1,CASSLDGGNTEAFF
.,TRBV6-5,CASKPKGSYEQYF
.,TRBV27,CASSLGVGELFF
TRBD1,TRBV30,CAWRTGSRQAFF
.,TRBV6-5,CASGLRNTGELFF
.,TRBV6-5,CASMDAWGAKNIQYF
.,TRBV2,CASMRDSLNEQFF